A selection of T cell receptor beta chains follows, all from one sample in a study of blood T cells in healthy people across ages. A single record per CDR3 protein comes from TCRdb applying MiXCR to the 5' RACE reads. In the table there are around 1,900,000 distinct CDR3 sequences, approximately 39% of which are singletons. The source material was blood. The source is a human donor in good health. CDR3s leave out the opening cysteine and the closing phenylalanine or tryptophan. Fields, in order: J gene, V gene, CDR3 length, CDR3 protein.

>TRBJ1-5|TRBV28|8
AVQGQPQH
>TRBJ2-3|TRBV29-1|11
SVRASGTDTQY
>TRBJ2-5|TRBV4-1|13
ASSQGGQGVGTQY
>TRBJ2-1|TRBV12-3/TRBV12-4|15
ASSFQGRFISYNEQF
>TRBJ2-1|TRBV20-1|12
SARTRKFSNEQF
>TRBJ2-3|TRBV10-3|12
ALLPTGAEDTQY
>TRBJ2-4|TRBV6-2/TRBV6-3|16
ASSYPPSLTGTKNIQY
>TRBJ1-1|TRBV5-4|12
ASSTNRVNTEAF
>TRBJ1-1|TRBV20-1|12
SARDTGSDTEAF
>TRBJ1-5|TRBV7-9|11
ASSDKSNQPQH
>TRBJ1-1|TRBV5-5|11
ASSITGCTEAF
>TRBJ1-6|TRBV27|10
ASRESNSPLH
>NA|TRBV15|13
ATSSPPDLLYEQY
>TRBJ2-5|TRBV7-2|14
ASSLVRRGRRETQY
>TRBJ2-3|TRBV4-1|14
ASSPRGSGVGDTQY
>TRBJ2-1|TRBV9|14
ASSPPAREVGNEQF
>TRBJ2-5|TRBV9|15
ASSSGASGGSQETQY
>TRBJ2-1|TRBV7-2|14
ASSLGREGVYNEQF
>TRBJ2-3|TRBV6-6|15
ASRTHQYRGGEDTQY
>TRBJ1-1|TRBV12-3/TRBV12-4|12
ASSFGGVVGEAF
>TRBJ2-2|TRBV20-1|17
CATLAGAPGAQYFGELF
>TRBJ1-2|TRBV2|12
ASSESRVLYGYT
>TRBJ1-5|TRBV29-1|11
SAWTGKDQPQH
>NA|TRBV12-3/TRBV12-4|13
ASSQSGAPLYEQY
>TRBJ2-6|TRBV2|13
AAIRGSSGANVLT
>TRBJ1-2|TRBV10-3|10
ATGAVNYGYT
>TRBJ2-1|TRBV4-3|12
ASSQEDSLNEQF
>TRBJ2-7|TRBV10-3|11
AITKGQDREQY
>TRBJ1-1|TRBV25-1|12
ASSDRGTGGKAF
>TRBJ2-7|TRBV18|13
ASSPGEGTSYEQY
>TRBJ2-1|TRBV7-9|13
ASTRQGMSYNEQF
>TRBJ2-3|TRBV12-3/TRBV12-4|12
ASSFGTNLDTQY
>TRBJ2-3|TRBV20-1|9
SAYWGEAQY
>TRBJ2-5|TRBV20-1|14
SAPDGGTSGTETQY
>TRBJ2-7|TRBV6-5|12
ASSLGVGPYEQY
>TRBJ2-1|TRBV11-2|14
ASSLGGNLRWNEQF
>TRBJ1-1|TRBV6-2/TRBV6-3|13
ASSGSGGQGTEAF
>TRBJ2-1|TRBV29-1|9
SVALGGEQF
>TRBJ1-2|TRBV29-1|11
SVMDRGDYGCT
>TRBJ1-6|TRBV4-1|13
ASSPYRGGNSPLH
>TRBJ2-5|TRBV28|12
ASSSTGYRETQY
>TRBJ2-3|TRBV20-1|15
SARVWASGSSTDTQY
>TRBJ1-1|TRBV6-5|14
ASRYPSGGEGTEAF
>TRBJ1-2|TRBV7-2|14
ASSLPSVRVSYGYT
>TRBJ1-1|TRBV7-2|14
ASSLGRTMGPFGAF
>TRBJ2-7|TRBV30|14
AWSVGNNRGIYEQY
>TRBJ2-5|TRBV10-3|15
AISDSGAGGIKETQY
>TRBJ2-4|TRBV7-9|13
ASSSSVLAKNIQY
>TRBJ2-1|TRBV7-3|9
ASQGLNEQF
>TRBJ1-5|TRBV24-1|13
ATSDPGQGNQPQH
>TRBJ1-5|TRBV7-6|13
ASSSSTGEGQPQH
>TRBJ1-2|TRBV7-2|13
ASTQQTGPNYGYT
>TRBJ1-4|TRBV7-2|14
ASSTGQTPILEKLF